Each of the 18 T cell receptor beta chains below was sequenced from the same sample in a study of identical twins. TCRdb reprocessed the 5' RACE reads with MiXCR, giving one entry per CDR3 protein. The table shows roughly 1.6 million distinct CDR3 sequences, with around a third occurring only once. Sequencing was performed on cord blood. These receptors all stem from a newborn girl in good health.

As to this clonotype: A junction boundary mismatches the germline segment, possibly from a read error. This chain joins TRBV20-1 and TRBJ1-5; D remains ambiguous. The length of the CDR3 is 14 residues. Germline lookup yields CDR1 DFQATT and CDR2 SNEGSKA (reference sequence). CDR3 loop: CSARDQRGRQPQHF. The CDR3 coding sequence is TGTAGTGCTAGAGATCAGAGAGGACGGCAGCCCCAGCATTTT.

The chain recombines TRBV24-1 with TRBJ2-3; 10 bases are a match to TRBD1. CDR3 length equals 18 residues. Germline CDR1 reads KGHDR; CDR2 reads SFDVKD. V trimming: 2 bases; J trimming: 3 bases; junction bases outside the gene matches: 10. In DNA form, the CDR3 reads TGTGCCACCAGTGATTCCGTACCGGGACAGGGGTTGACAGATACGCAGTATTTT. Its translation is CATSDSVPGQGLTDTQYF.

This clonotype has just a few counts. The CDR3 nucleotides read TGTGCCAGCAGCCTCAATCAACAGAGAGAGACCCAGTACTTC. This codes for CASSLNQQRETQYF. This chain uses TRBV3-1 with TRBJ2-7, with D hard to call. TRBJ2-5 matches the DNA end more closely, so the J call is doubtful. There are 14 residues in the CDR3. Germline CDR1 and CDR2: LGHDT and YNNKEL (reference sequence).

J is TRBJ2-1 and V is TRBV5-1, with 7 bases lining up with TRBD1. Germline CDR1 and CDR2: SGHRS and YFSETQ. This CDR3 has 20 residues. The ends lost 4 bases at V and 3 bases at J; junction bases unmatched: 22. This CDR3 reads CASSGQGGSSPSGYYNEQFF. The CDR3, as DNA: TGCGCCAGCAGCGGTCAAGGGGGCTCGTCGCCCAGCGGATACTACAATGAGCAGTTCTTC. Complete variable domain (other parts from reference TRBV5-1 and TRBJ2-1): KAGVTQTPRYLIKTRGQQVTLSCSPISGHRSVSWYQQTPGQGLQFLFEYFSETQRNKGNFPGRFSGRQFSNSRSEMNVSTLELGDSALYLCASSGQGGSSPSGYYNEQFFGPGTRLTVL.

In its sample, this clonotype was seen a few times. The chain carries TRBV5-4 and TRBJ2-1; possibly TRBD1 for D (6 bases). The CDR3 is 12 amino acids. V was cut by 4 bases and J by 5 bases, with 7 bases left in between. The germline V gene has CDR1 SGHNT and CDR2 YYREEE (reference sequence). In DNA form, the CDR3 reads TGTGCCAGCAGCAGACAGGACAATGAGCAGTTCTTC. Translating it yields CASSRQDNEQFF.

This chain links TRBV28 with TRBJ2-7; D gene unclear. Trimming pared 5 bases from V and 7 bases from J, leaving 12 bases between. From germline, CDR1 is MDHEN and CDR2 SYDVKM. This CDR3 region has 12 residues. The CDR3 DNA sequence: TGTGCCAGCAGTGACCAGCCCAATGAGCAGTACTTC. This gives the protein CASSDQPNEQYF.

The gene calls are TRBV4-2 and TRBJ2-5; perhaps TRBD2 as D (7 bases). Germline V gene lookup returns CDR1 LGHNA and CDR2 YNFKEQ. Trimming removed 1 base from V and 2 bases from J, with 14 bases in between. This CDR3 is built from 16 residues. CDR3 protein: CASSQVNGGPQETQYF. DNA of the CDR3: TGTGCCAGCAGCCAAGTTAACGGGGGGCCTCAAGAGACCCAGTACTTC.

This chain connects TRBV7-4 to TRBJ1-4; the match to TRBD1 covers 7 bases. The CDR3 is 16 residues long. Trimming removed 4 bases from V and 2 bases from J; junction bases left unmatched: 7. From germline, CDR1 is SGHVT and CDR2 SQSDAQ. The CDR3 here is CASSSPLTGTNEKLFF. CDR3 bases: TGTGCCAGCAGCTCCCCTTTGACAGGGACTAATGAAAAACTGTTTTTT.

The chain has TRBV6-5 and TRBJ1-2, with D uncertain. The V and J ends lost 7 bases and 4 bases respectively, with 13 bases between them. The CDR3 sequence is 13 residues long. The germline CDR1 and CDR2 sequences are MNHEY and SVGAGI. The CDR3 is CASIKPGSYGYTF. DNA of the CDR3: TGTGCCAGCATCAAACCAGGATCCTATGGCTACACCTTC.

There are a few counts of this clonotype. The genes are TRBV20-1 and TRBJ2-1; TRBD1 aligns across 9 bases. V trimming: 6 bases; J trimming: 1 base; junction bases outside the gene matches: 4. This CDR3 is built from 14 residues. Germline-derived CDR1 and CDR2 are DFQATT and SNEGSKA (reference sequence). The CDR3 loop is CSAPGQGSYNEQFF. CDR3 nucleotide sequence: TGCAGTGCCCCAGGACAGGGGTCCTACAATGAGCAGTTCTTC.

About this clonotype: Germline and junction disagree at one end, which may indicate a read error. CDR3 residues: CASSLFRRAMNTESFF. DNA of the CDR3: TGTGCCAGCAGTTTATTCCGCCGGGCCATGAACACTGAATCTTTCTTT. The chain employs TRBV28 and TRBJ1-1; D is uncertain. The CDR3 spans 16 residues. Germline values: CDR1 MDHEN, CDR2 SYDVKM.

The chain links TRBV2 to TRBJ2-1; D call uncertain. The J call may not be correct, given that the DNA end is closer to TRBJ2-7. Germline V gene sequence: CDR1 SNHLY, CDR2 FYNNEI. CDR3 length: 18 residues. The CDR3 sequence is CASSEATLAKSSYNEQYF. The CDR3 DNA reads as TGTGCCAGCAGTGAAGCAACACTTGCAAAAAGCTCCTACAATGAGCAGTACTTC.

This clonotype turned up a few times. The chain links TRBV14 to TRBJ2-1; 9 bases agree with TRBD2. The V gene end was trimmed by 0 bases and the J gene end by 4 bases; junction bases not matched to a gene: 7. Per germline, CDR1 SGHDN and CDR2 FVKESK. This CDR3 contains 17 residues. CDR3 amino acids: CASSQDVGLAGYNEQFF. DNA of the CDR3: TGTGCCAGCAGCCAAGATGTAGGCCTAGCGGGGTACAATGAGCAGTTCTTC.

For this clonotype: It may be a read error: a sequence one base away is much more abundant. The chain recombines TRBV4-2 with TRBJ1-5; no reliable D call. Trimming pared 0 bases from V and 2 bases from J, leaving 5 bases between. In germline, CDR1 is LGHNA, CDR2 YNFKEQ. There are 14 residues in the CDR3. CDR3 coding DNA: TGTGCCAGCAGCCAAGAAGAGGGCAATCAGCCCCAGCATTTT. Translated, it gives CASSQEEGNQPQHF.

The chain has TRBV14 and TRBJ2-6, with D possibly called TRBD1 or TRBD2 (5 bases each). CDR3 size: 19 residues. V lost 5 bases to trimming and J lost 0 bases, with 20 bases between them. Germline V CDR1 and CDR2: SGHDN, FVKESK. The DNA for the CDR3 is TGTGCCAGCAGCAACGACCGCCCGGGACGGAGCTCTGGGGCCAACGTCCTGACTTTC. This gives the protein CASSNDRPGRSSGANVLTF.

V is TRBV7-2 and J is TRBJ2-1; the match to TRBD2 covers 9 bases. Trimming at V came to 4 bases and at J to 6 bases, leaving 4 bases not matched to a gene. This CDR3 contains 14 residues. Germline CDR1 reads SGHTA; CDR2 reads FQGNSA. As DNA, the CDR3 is TGTGCCAGCAGCTATAGCGGGAGATTCAATGAGCAGTTCTTC. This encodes CASSYSGRFNEQFF.

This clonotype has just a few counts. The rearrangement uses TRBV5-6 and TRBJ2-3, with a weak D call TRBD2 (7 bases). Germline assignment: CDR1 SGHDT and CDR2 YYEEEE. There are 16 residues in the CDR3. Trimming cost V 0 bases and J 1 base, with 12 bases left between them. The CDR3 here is CASSLGAGQGTDTQYF. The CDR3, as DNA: TGTGCCAGCAGCTTGGGAGCGGGACAAGGCACAGATACGCAGTATTTT. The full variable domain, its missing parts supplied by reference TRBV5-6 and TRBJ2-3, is DAGVTQSPTHLIKTRGQQVTLRCSPKSGHDTVSWYQQALGQGPQFIFQYYEEEERQRGNFPDRFSGHQFPNYSSELNVNALLLGDSALYLCASSLGAGQGTDTQYFGPGTRLTVL.

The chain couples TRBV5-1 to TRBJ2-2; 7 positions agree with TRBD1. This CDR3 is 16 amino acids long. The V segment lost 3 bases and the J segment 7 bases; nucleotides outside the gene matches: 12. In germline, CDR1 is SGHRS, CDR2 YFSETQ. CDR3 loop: CASSSPPTGKGGELFF. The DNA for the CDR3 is TGCGCCAGCAGCTCGCCGCCGACAGGGAAAGGCGGGGAGCTGTTTTTT. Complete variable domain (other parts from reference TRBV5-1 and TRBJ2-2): KAGVTQTPRYLIKTRGQQVTLSCSPISGHRSVSWYQQTPGQGLQFLFEYFSETQRNKGNFPGRFSGRQFSNSRSEMNVSTLELGDSALYLCASSSPPTGKGGELFFGEGSRLTVL.